These 24 T cell receptor beta chains came from one sample sequenced in a study of T cells in localized non-small cell lung cancer. TCRdb keeps only in-frame clones here, not all; method: immunoSEQ multiplex PCR. The sample has around 80,000 clones, less than 85% seen once. The sequencing used PBMCs, collected before any cancer treatment. The receptor source for this set is a man between 40 and 75 years old with stage II squamous cell lung carcinoma.

The chain links TRBV15 to TRBJ1-1, with D hard to call. Germline V lookup: CDR1 LNHNV, CDR2 YYDKDF (reference sequence). V lost 4 bases and J 2 bases, leaving 8 bases between the germline ends. The CDR3 extends over 13 amino acids. The CDR3 spells CATSMGSNTEAFF. CDR3 bases: TGTGCCACCAGCATGGGAAGTAACACTGAAGCTTTCTTT.

The chain carries TRBV11-3 and TRBJ1-2; D remains ambiguous. The CDR3 loop spans 12 amino acids. V was trimmed by 5 bases and J by 10 bases, leaving 14 bases between them. The V gene's germline CDR1 is SGHNT and CDR2 YENEEA. The CDR3 sequence: CASSPLGQPYTF. For the CDR3, the DNA is TGTGCCAGCAGCCCCTTGGGTCAGCCCTACACCTTC. Complete variable domain (other parts from reference TRBV11-3 and TRBJ1-2): EAGVVQSPRYKIIEKKQPVAFWCNPISGHNTLYWYLQNLGQGPELLIRYENEEAVDDSQLPKDRFSAERLKGVDSTLKIQPAELGDSAVYLCASSPLGQPYTFGSGTRLTVV.

Only a few counts were recorded for this clone. V usage is TRBV19 and J usage is TRBJ1-5, with 7 bases aligning to TRBD1. The length of the CDR3 is 13 residues. In germline, CDR1 is LNHDA, CDR2 SQIVND (reference sequence). Trimming cost V 2 bases and J 6 bases; bases outside gene matches: 1. The CDR3: CASSIKGAQPQHF. The CDR3 DNA sequence: TGTGCCAGTAGTATAAAGGGGGCTCAGCCCCAGCATTTT.

This clone was detected once. V is TRBV2 and J is TRBJ2-5; 11 positions match TRBD2. The trim removed 8 bases at V and 4 bases at J, leaving 6 bases unmatched. Looked up from germline, CDR1 is SNHLY and CDR2 is FYNNEI. This CDR3 contains 14 residues. CDR3 amino acids: CASSIAGGGETQYF. The CDR3 bases are TGTGCCAGCTCCATAGCGGGAGGGGGAGAGACCCAGTACTTC.

Only a few counts were recorded for this clone. The chain recombines TRBV11-2 with TRBJ2-2; 9 nucleotides line up with TRBD2. Germline CDR1 and CDR2: SGHAT and FQNNGV. V was clipped by 5 bases and J by 6 bases; unmatched bases: 10. There are 16 residues in the CDR3. The DNA for the CDR3 is TGTGCCAGCAGCAGATATTTGGGACTAGCTGCCGGGGAGCTGTTTTTT. Amino acid sequence: CASSRYLGLAAGELFF.

In its sample, this clone was seen once. The chain uses TRBV6-1 and TRBJ2-3; 10 bases match TRBD1. Germline V gene lookup returns CDR1 MNHNS and CDR2 SASEGT. This CDR3 has 15 amino acids. Trimming took 3 bases from V and 5 from J; bases not matched to a gene: 5. The CDR3: CASSEGQGSGDTQYF. CDR3 DNA sequence: TGTGCCAGCAGTGAGGGACAGGGGTCCGGAGATACGCAGTATTTT.

As regards this clone: With a much larger clone just one base away, this may be a read error. The chain joins TRBV7-9 to TRBJ1-2; D gene unclear. Germline V lookup: CDR1 SEHNR, CDR2 FQNEAQ (reference sequence). There are 11 residues in the CDR3. The V end lost 7 bases, the J end lost 0 bases, and 3 bases lay between the germline ends. CDR3 sequence reads: CASTTNYGYTF. Here the CDR3 DNA reads TGTGCCAGCACCACTAACTATGGCTACACCTTC.

This clone appeared a few times. The V and J genes are TRBV11-2 and TRBJ1-2; D is ambiguous. The germline V and J ends were trimmed by 5 bases and 6 bases, with 13 bases remaining between them. The CDR3 contains 13 residues. The germline V gene has CDR1 SGHAT and CDR2 FQNNGV. The chain's CDR3 is CASSQGQLDGYTF. The CDR3 DNA is TGTGCCAGCAGCCAAGGCCAGCTGGATGGCTACACCTTC.

This sequence joins TRBV7-2 and TRBJ2-3; either TRBD1 or TRBD2 may fit D (6 bases each). The V and J ends lost 5 bases and 6 bases respectively, with 12 bases between them. Germline-derived CDR1 and CDR2 are SGHTA and FQGNSA. CDR3 length: 13 residues. This CDR3 reads CASSGRGGDTQYF. The CDR3 DNA is TGTGCCAGCAGCGGCCGAGGGGGGGATACGCAGTATTTT.

The rearrangement links TRBV2 to TRBJ2-6, with no clear D. Trimming took off 6 bases at V and 0 bases at J, with 18 bases between the two ends. Germline CDR1 is SNHLY and CDR2 is FYNNEI. The CDR3 contains 18 residues. The CDR3 protein is CASSPESPRSSGANVLTF. The CDR3 region has the DNA TGTGCCAGCAGCCCGGAGAGTCCCCGATCCTCTGGGGCCAACGTCCTGACTTTC.

The V and J genes are TRBV15 and TRBJ1-3; 7 positions match TRBD1. V shed 3 bases, J shed 2 bases, and the junction held 1 base outside the gene matches. This CDR3 contains 14 residues. Germline V gives CDR1 LNHNV, CDR2 YYDKDF (reference sequence). The CDR3 DNA reads TGTGCCACCAGCAGGGGGACAGCTGGAAACACCATATATTTT. Residues: CATSRGTAGNTIYF.

V usage is TRBV5-6 and J usage is TRBJ1-2, with D perhaps TRBD1 (6 bases). The germline V gene encodes CDR1 SGHDT and CDR2 YYEEEE. The CDR3 spans 15 residues. V was cut by 4 bases and J by 3 bases, with 16 bases left in between. DNA for the CDR3: TGTGCCAGCAGCCGGAAGGGCAGGGGAGACTATGGCTACACCTTC. It translates to CASSRKGRGDYGYTF.

The genes are TRBV28 and TRBJ1-5; possible D gene TRBD1, 6 bases. This CDR3 has 15 amino acids. Trimming left V 7 bases short and J 3 bases short, with 16 bases between. Germline lookup yields CDR1 MDHEN and CDR2 SYDVKM. CDR3 region: CASTHDRRDNQPQHF. CDR3 bases: TGTGCCAGCACCCACGACAGGCGCGACAATCAGCCCCAGCATTTT.

V and J are TRBV4-2 and TRBJ2-2; 7 bases match TRBD1. The germline V gene has CDR1 LGHNA and CDR2 YNFKEQ. This CDR3 region has 15 residues. V was clipped by 1 base and J by 6 bases; unmatched bases: 5. The CDR3 DNA follows: TGTGCCAGCAGCCAAGTCGGGGACAGTGCCGGGGAGCTGTTTTTT. Residues: CASSQVGDSAGELFF.

This clone was detected a few times. The rearrangement joins TRBV7-2 to TRBJ1-4; the match to TRBD1 covers 12 bases. The V and J ends lost 5 bases and 7 bases, in that order; junction bases with no gene match: 5. The CDR3 runs to 15 residues. Germline loops: CDR1 SGHTA, CDR2 FQGNSA. The CDR3 nucleotides read TGTGCCAGCAGCCAATGGGGACAGGGGGCTGAAAAACTGTTTTTT. Residues: CASSQWGQGAEKLFF.

This clone has a single count. The chain couples TRBV10-3 to TRBJ2-7, with D hard to call. V was pared by 2 bases and J by 0 bases, with 11 bases between. The CDR3 has 15 residues. CDR1 and CDR2 (germline): ENHRY, SYGVKD. CDR3 DNA sequence: TGTGCCATCAGTGAGCGGGCCAGCAACTCCTACGAGCAGTACTTC. This gives the protein CAISERASNSYEQYF.

The chain employs TRBV28 and TRBJ2-1; 7 bases agree with TRBD2. The CDR3 spans 13 residues. Germline V lookup: CDR1 MDHEN, CDR2 SYDVKM. Losses at the gene ends were 7 bases for V and 5 bases for J; bases not matched to a gene: 5. CDR3 nucleotides: TGTGCCAGCACGCGGGAGACGAACAATGAGCAGTTCTTC. Translating it yields CASTRETNNEQFF.

The CDR3 bases are TGTGCCAGCAGTGGAGGGACAGGGGGAGGCTACACCTTC. It encodes CASSGGTGGGYTF. V is TRBV6-6 and J is TRBJ1-2, with 11 bases identical to TRBD1. Germline CDR1 is MNHNY and CDR2 is SVGAGI (reference sequence). The CDR3 has 13 amino acids. V shed 5 bases and J 8 bases; nucleotides not matched to a gene: 4.

The chain uses TRBV5-1 and TRBJ2-5; 8 bases are shared with TRBD2. The CDR3 is 17 amino acids. After removal of 0 bases from V and 4 bases from J, the junction contained 11 bases not matched to a gene. CDR1 and CDR2 (germline): SGHRS, YFSETQ. The CDR3 nucleotides read TGCGCCAGCAGCTTGGCCCCGGGGGGGACTAGTTCAGAGACCCAGTACTTC. This gives the protein CASSLAPGGTSSETQYF. Drawing the rest from reference TRBV5-1 and TRBJ2-5, the complete variable domain is KAGVTQTPRYLIKTRGQQVTLSCSPISGHRSVSWYQQTPGQGLQFLFEYFSETQRNKGNFPGRFSGRQFSNSRSEMNVSTLELGDSALYLCASSLAPGGTSSETQYFGPGTRLLVL.

This clone was seen more than once but under ten times. The chain combines TRBV11-2 with TRBJ1-3; D perhaps matches TRBD1 (5 bases). This CDR3 comprises 16 residues. From germline, CDR1 is SGHAT and CDR2 FQNNGV. V shed 5 bases and J shed 0 bases, with 14 bases lying between them. The CDR3 DNA reads as TGTGCCAGCAGCCCGGGGGGACTAGGCTCTGGAAACACCATATATTTT. It is translated as CASSPGGLGSGNTIYF.

The chain couples TRBV7-8 to TRBJ2-1, with 10 bases that match TRBD2. After removal of 4 bases from V and 2 bases from J, the junction contained 2 bases not matched to a gene. In germline, CDR1 is SGHVS, CDR2 FQNEAQ. This CDR3 is 15 amino acids long. This CDR3 is CASSSGLAAYNEQFF. CDR3 nucleotides: TGTGCCAGCAGCTCAGGACTAGCGGCCTACAATGAGCAGTTCTTC.

J is TRBJ1-1 and V is TRBV5-4; TRBD1 is a possible D gene (5 bases). CDR1 is SGHNT and CDR2 is YYREEE in the germline V gene (reference sequence). The CDR3 length is 14 residues. The ends were cut back, 1 base at V and 4 bases at J, with 11 bases in the middle. The DNA for the CDR3 is TGTGCCAGCAGCTTGTGGGGCGGGGTCACTGAAGCTTTCTTT. This translates into CASSLWGGVTEAFF.

The chain employs TRBV18 and TRBJ1-3; no firm D call. The germline V gene encodes CDR1 KGHSH and CDR2 LQKENI. This CDR3 has 16 amino acids. V was clipped by 2 bases and J by 0 bases, with 11 bases between them. The CDR3 DNA follows: TGTGCCAGCTCACCAGATAGTCCCAACTCTGGAAACACCATATATTTT. Protein: CASSPDSPNSGNTIYF.

The chain links TRBV5-8 to TRBJ1-2; perhaps TRBD1 as D (6 bases). The CDR3 is 17 amino acids. V was shortened by 0 bases and J by 6 bases, with 21 bases between the two germline ends. The germline CDR1 and CDR2 sequences are SGHTS and YDEGEE. The CDR3 DNA reads TGTGCCAGCAGCTTGGCCCTGATGGGTCCGGGGGCGCATGGCTACACCTTC. This gives the protein CASSLALMGPGAHGYTF.